Following are 20 T cell receptor beta chains from one sample sequenced in a study of response to subunit inactivated influenza vaccine. TCRdb processed the RT-PCR reads anew with MiXCR; each CDR3 protein has one entry. The sample comprises about 500,000 distinct CDR3 sequences, 10% to 15% of which are singletons, and over 10% rests with the top ten. The sample in question was PBMCs from blood, obtained more than 35 days after vaccination. The receptors shown here come from a man over 45 who received an inactivated influenza vaccine.

The chain links TRBV29-1 to TRBJ2-3; 8 nucleotides line up with TRBD1. The CDR3 covers 14 residues. From germline, CDR1 is SQVTM and CDR2 ANQGSEA. The V and J ends lost 6 bases and 2 bases, in that order; junction bases with no gene match: 7. The CDR3 DNA sequence: TGCAGCGTACTGGACAGGGCGATCACAGATACGCAGTATTTT. Protein: CSVLDRAITDTQYF.

This clonotype has just a few counts. The rearrangement links TRBV4-3 to TRBJ1-2, with TRBD1 as a possible D gene (5 bases). The V gene lost 1 base and the J gene lost 5 bases, with 11 bases spanning the gap. Germline-derived CDR1 and CDR2 are LGHNA and YSLEER. The CDR3 length is 14 residues. CDR3 amino acids: CASSQGNGGYGYTF. The CDR3 DNA follows: TGCGCCAGCAGCCAAGGAAACGGGGGATATGGCTACACCTTC.

This clonotype has ten or more counts. J is TRBJ2-7 and V is TRBV2, with D perhaps matching TRBD1 (6 bases). Trimming pared 6 bases from V and 0 bases from J, leaving 9 bases between. Germline loops: CDR1 SNHLY, CDR2 FYNNEI. The CDR3 runs 13 residues. CDR3 amino acids: CASRGDTSYEQYF. CDR3 bases: TGTGCCAGCAGGGGGGACACCTCCTACGAGCAGTACTTC.

This clonotype was picked up a small number of times. The CDR3 DNA sequence: TGTGCCAGCCTATGCACAGATACGCAGTATTTT. This translates into CASLCTDTQYF. This sequence joins TRBV9 and TRBJ2-3, with D unresolved. This CDR3 has 11 amino acids. Looked up from germline, CDR1 is SGDLS and CDR2 is YYNGEE. The germline V and J ends were trimmed by 7 bases and 1 base, with 4 bases remaining between them.

V and J are TRBV12-3 or TRBV12-4 and TRBJ2-5, with a weak D call TRBD2 (7 bases). The CDR3 is 13 residues long. Trimming cost V 8 bases and J 5 bases, with 15 bases left between them. CDR3 coding DNA: TGTGCCAGCTTGGGGGGGGCCCAGGAGACCCAGTACTTC. Its protein is CASLGGAQETQYF.

This sequence joins TRBV7-8 and TRBJ2-7; no clear D. With 2 bases removed from V and 0 bases from J, the gap between germline ends came to 5 bases. Germline loops: CDR1 SGHVS, CDR2 FQNEAQ. The CDR3 has 13 residues. The CDR3 DNA reads TGTGCCAGCAGCTTACTAGTCTCCTACGAGCAGTACTTC. This translates into CASSLLVSYEQYF.

This chain joins TRBV5-1 and TRBJ2-5, with 7 bases that match TRBD2. The CDR3 covers 16 residues. V lost 4 bases to trimming and J lost 3 bases; unmatched junction nucleotides: 12. Germline V gives CDR1 SGHRS, CDR2 YFSETQ. The CDR3 nucleotides read TGCGCCAGCAGCCCCGGGGGAGCGGGGACGGAAGAGACCCAGTACTTC. Amino acids: CASSPGGAGTEETQYF.

This sequence joins TRBV7-6 and TRBJ2-1; 9 bases are a match to TRBD2. This CDR3 is built from 17 residues. The V gene's germline CDR1 is SGHVS and CDR2 FNYEAQ. J gave up 0 bases and V 0 bases, and 3 bases lay outside the gene matches. The CDR3 coding sequence is TGTGCCAGCAGCTTAGCGGTAGCGGGGGCCTCCTACAATGAGCAGTTCTTC. It yields the protein CASSLAVAGASYNEQFF.

This clonotype appeared a few times. The CDR3 sequence: CSVGGSSYNSPLHF. The DNA of the CDR3 is TGCAGCGTTGGCGGCAGCTCCTATAATTCACCCCTCCACTTT. This chain joins TRBV29-1 and TRBJ1-6, with unresolved D. V lost 4 bases and J 0 bases, leaving 7 bases between the germline ends. Germline CDR1 SQVTM, CDR2 ANQGSEA. The CDR3 has 14 residues.

This clonotype showed up just a few times. This rearrangement joins TRBV7-2 to TRBJ1-2; perhaps TRBD1 as D (6 bases). The CDR3 is 14 residues long. Germline assignment: CDR1 SGHTA and CDR2 FQGNSA. V lost 3 bases, J lost 4 bases, and 12 bases lay in between. DNA of the CDR3: TGTGCCAGCAGCTTGGACGGACAGTTCTATGGCTACACCTTC. Protein sequence: CASSLDGQFYGYTF.

V gene TRBV20-1 combines with J gene TRBJ2-7; a weak D match, TRBD2 (5 bases). Germline V gene lookup returns CDR1 DFQATT and CDR2 SNEGSKA (reference sequence). This CDR3 has 15 amino acids. V lost 3 bases, J lost 6 bases, and 21 bases lay in between. The CDR3 DNA reads TGCAGTGCTAGGGCTGCGGGTCGGCAGGTCGGCGAGCAGTACTTC. This translates into CSARAAGRQVGEQYF.

The rearrangement uses TRBV29-1 and TRBJ1-1; possibly TRBD1 for D (6 bases). The CDR3 runs 14 residues. Trimming stripped 6 bases from V and 0 bases from J, with 14 bases between. Per germline, CDR1 SQVTM and CDR2 ANQGSEA. CDR3 protein: CSVMTGAMNTEAFF. In DNA, the CDR3 is TGCAGCGTCATGACAGGCGCTATGAACACTGAAGCTTTCTTT.

This clonotype occurred many times. The CDR3 is CASSRPGTKRPNEQFF. The CDR3 DNA follows: TGTGCCAGCAGTCGGCCCGGGACGAAGAGACCCAATGAGCAGTTCTTC. The chain recombines TRBV12-3 or TRBV12-4 with TRBJ2-1, with D perhaps given as TRBD1 or TRBD2 (5 bases each). The CDR3 is made up of 16 amino acids. The V and J ends lost 5 bases and 6 bases respectively, with 20 bases between them.

This clonotype was counted at least ten times. The chain links TRBV12-3 or TRBV12-4 to TRBJ1-5; TRBD1 agrees at 7 bases. With V trimmed by 3 bases and J by 6 bases, 11 bases remained unmatched. The CDR3 has 16 amino acids. CDR3 protein: CASSFSHRGPPQPQHF. The CDR3, as DNA: TGTGCCAGCAGTTTTTCGCACAGGGGACCTCCTCAGCCCCAGCATTTT.

This clonotype was picked up many times. V gene TRBV28 combines with J gene TRBJ1-1, with a weak D call TRBD1 (5 bases). This CDR3 spans 18 amino acids. Trimming removed 9 bases at V and 2 bases at J, with 28 bases between. The germline V gene encodes CDR1 MDHEN and CDR2 SYDVKM. The CDR3 region has the DNA TGTGCCAGTGGGGGTGGTCGACTGTGGGGGGGAGCCAACACTGAAGCTTTCTTT. Translating it yields CASGGGRLWGGANTEAFF.

This clonotype has a handful of counts. V and J are TRBV15 and TRBJ2-7; D gene ambiguous. Trimming cost V 1 base and J 3 bases, with 16 bases left between them. CDR3 length equals 16 residues. CDR1 LNHNV and CDR2 YYDKDF come from the germline V gene (reference sequence). CDR3 bases: TGTGCCACCAGCAGAGCTCAGGTGACCTTGGGCTACGAGCAGTACTTC. Its translation is CATSRAQVTLGYEQYF. Full variable domain (missing parts from reference TRBV15 and TRBJ2-7): DAMVIQNPRYQVTQFGKPVTLSCSQTLNHNVMYWYQQKSSQAPKLLFHYYDKDFNNEADTPDNFQSRRPNTSFCFLDIRSPGLGDTAMYLCATSRAQVTLGYEQYFGPGTRLTVT.

The chain carries TRBV20-1 and TRBJ2-3; D is possibly TRBD1 (5 bases). Germline values: CDR1 DFQATT, CDR2 SNEGSKA (reference sequence). CDR3 length: 15 amino acids. Trimming stripped 4 bases from V and 1 base from J, with 15 bases between. CDR3 in amino acids: CSATDRTHGTDTQYF. In DNA form, the CDR3 reads TGCAGTGCTACAGACAGAACGCACGGCACAGATACGCAGTATTTT.

The chain is built from TRBV6-2 or TRBV6-3 and TRBJ2-5, with 12 bases lining up with TRBD2. CDR1 is MNHEY, CDR2 SVGEGT, per germline. This CDR3 has 18 amino acids. Unmatched junction bases numbered 16, after V lost 7 bases and J lost 4 bases. The CDR3 sequence: CASTMTSGRSFVGETQYF. The CDR3 coding sequence is TGTGCCAGCACCATGACTAGCGGGAGAAGTTTCGTCGGAGAGACCCAGTACTTC.

The V call is TRBV10-3, the J call TRBJ1-1; 8 nucleotides agree with TRBD1. The CDR3 spans 14 residues. Germline CDR1 and CDR2: ENHRY and SYGVKD. V was pared by 8 bases and J by 4 bases, with 9 bases of the junction left unmatched. The DNA of the CDR3 is TGTGCCATCCAACAGGGGGTCGAGGGCACTGAAGCTTTCTTT. Encoded protein: CAIQQGVEGTEAFF.

The rearrangement links TRBV7-2 to TRBJ2-1, with D possibly matching TRBD1 (6 bases). Trimming cost V 4 bases and J 2 bases, with 12 bases left between them. From germline, CDR1 is SGHTA and CDR2 FQGNSA. The CDR3 is 15 residues long. CDR3 sequence: CASSSTGNPYNEQFF. DNA for the CDR3: TGTGCCAGCAGCTCAACAGGGAACCCCTACAATGAGCAGTTCTTC. Full variable domain (outside the CDR3, taken from reference TRBV7-2 and TRBJ2-1): GAGVSQSPSNKVTEKGKDVELRCDPISGHTALYWYRQSLGQGLEFLIYFQGNSAPDKSGLPSDRFSAERTGGSVSTLTIQRTQQEDSAVYLCASSSTGNPYNEQFFGPGTRLTVL.